These 22 T cell receptor beta chains were all obtained from the same sample, sequenced in a study of shared clonotypes between healthy human individuals. Naive CD8 cells lacked CD45RO, underwent positive selection for CCR7 and left out terminally differentiated effector memory CD45RA+ cells. Sequencing used immunoSEQ multiplex PCR; TCRdb keeps in-frame clones, though not all of them. This sample yields under 1 million clones, of which approximately 97% are seen a single time; about 0.22% belongs to the top ten. The sequenced sample consisted of naive CD8+ T cells sorted from blood. These TCRs come from a man aged 25 to 40 in good health.

The rearrangement links TRBV28 to TRBJ2-5, with 11 bases fitting TRBD1. J was trimmed by 1 base and V by 10 bases; bases with no gene match: 14. Germline V lookup: CDR1 MDHEN, CDR2 SYDVKM. This CDR3 is built from 17 residues. Here the CDR3 reads CATLITWTGGVQETQYF. The CDR3 coding sequence is TGTGCCACCCTAATCACTTGGACAGGGGGCGTCCAAGAGACCCAGTACTTC.

The V gene is TRBV5-1, the J gene TRBJ2-1; 9 bases line up with TRBD2. The CDR3 has 16 residues. In germline, CDR1 is SGHRS, CDR2 YFSETQ. With V trimmed by 4 bases and J by 4 bases, 9 bases remained unmatched. The CDR3 bases are TGCGCCAGCAGCCTCCGAGCGGGAGGATCTTACAATGAGCAGTTCTTC. Protein: CASSLRAGGSYNEQFF.

The rearrangement joins TRBV2 to TRBJ2-2; D gene unclear. CDR3 size: 12 residues. V lost 3 bases, J lost 6 bases, and 5 bases lay in between. Germline lookup yields CDR1 SNHLY and CDR2 FYNNEI. In DNA, the CDR3 is TGTGCCAGCAGTGAGGGTGCCGGGGAGCTGTTTTTT. This codes for CASSEGAGELFF. The full variable domain, its missing parts supplied by reference TRBV2 and TRBJ2-2, is EPEVTQTPSHQVTQMGQEVILRCVPISNHLYFYWYRQILGQKVEFLVSFYNNEISEKSEIFDDQFSVERPDGSNFTLKIRSTKLEDSAMYFCASSEGAGELFFGEGSRLTVL.

The chain carries TRBV5-1 and TRBJ1-2; a weak D match, TRBD1 (6 bases). The ends were cut back, 0 bases at V and 5 bases at J, with 17 bases in the middle. Germline V gene data show CDR1 as SGHRS and CDR2 as YFSETQ. CDR3 length: 16 amino acids. The CDR3 reads CASSLAGGREVYGYTF. The CDR3 region has the DNA TGCGCCAGCAGCTTGGCCGGGGGCAGAGAGGTATATGGCTACACCTTC.

The J gene is TRBJ2-7, the V gene TRBV6-5, with D maybe TRBD1 (5 bases). The CDR3 contains 15 residues. Trimming stripped 0 bases from V and 7 bases from J, with 16 bases between. Germline CDR1 and CDR2: MNHEY and SVGAGI. The CDR3 nucleotides read TGTGCCAGCAGTTACTCGCCGTCTGGCAGGGATGAGCAGTACTTC. Protein product: CASSYSPSGRDEQYF.

The chain carries TRBV15 and TRBJ2-5; D may be TRBD1 (6 bases). Germline lookup yields CDR1 LNHNV and CDR2 YYDKDF (reference sequence). The CDR3 covers 15 residues. The V end lost 5 bases, the J end lost 5 bases, and 18 bases lay between the germline ends. As DNA, the CDR3 is TGTGCCACCAGCGGCCAACAGGGTAAGAAGGAGACCCAGTACTTC. It translates to CATSGQQGKKETQYF.

V and J are TRBV10-3 and TRBJ2-7; 13 nucleotides agree with TRBD2. Germline V gene lookup returns CDR1 ENHRY and CDR2 SYGVKD. This CDR3 contains 15 residues. Losses at the gene ends were 7 bases for V and 4 bases for J; bases not matched to a gene: 7. CDR3 nucleotides: TGTGCCATCATGATAGGGACTAGCGGGACTTACGAGCAGTACTTC. This encodes CAIMIGTSGTYEQYF.

The chain carries TRBV4-1 and TRBJ2-3; 15 bases are shared with TRBD2. This CDR3 has 16 residues. Germline-derived CDR1 and CDR2 are MGHRA and YSYEKL. After removal of 4 bases from V and 9 bases from J, the junction contained 8 bases not matched to a gene. The CDR3 loop reads CASSPLGLAGGETQYF. In nucleotides, the CDR3 is TGCGCCAGCAGCCCGTTGGGACTAGCGGGAGGAGAGACGCAGTATTTT.

The V call is TRBV14, the J call TRBJ2-7; 9 bases are a match to TRBD2. The V and J ends lost 4 bases and 2 bases, in that order; junction bases with no gene match: 6. CDR1 is SGHDN, CDR2 FVKESK, per germline. This CDR3 has 15 residues. CDR3 nucleotide sequence: TGTGCCAGCAGCCTCCAGACTAGCGGTACCTACGAGCAGTACTTC. Protein product: CASSLQTSGTYEQYF. The whole variable domain, remainder taken from reference TRBV14 and TRBJ2-7, is EAGVTQFPSHSVIEKGQTVTLRCDPISGHDNLYWYRRVMGKEIKFLLHFVKESKQDESGMPNNRFLAERTGGTYSTLKVQPAELEDSGVYFCASSLQTSGTYEQYFGPGTRLTVT.

This clone was recorded once. The chain employs TRBV6-1 and TRBJ2-7; 7 bases agree with TRBD2. The V segment lost 1 base and the J segment 4 bases; nucleotides outside the gene matches: 4. The CDR3 loop spans 14 amino acids. Germline-derived CDR1 and CDR2 are MNHNS and SASEGT. CDR3 nucleotide sequence: TGTGCCAGCAGTGAAGGTCTAGCGGTGTACGAGCAGTACTTC. Its protein is CASSEGLAVYEQYF.

The rearrangement links TRBV7-7 to TRBJ2-6; D gene uncertain. Germline V gene sequence: CDR1 SSHAT, CDR2 FNYEAQ (reference sequence). V lost 4 bases and J 5 bases, leaving 18 bases between the germline ends. The CDR3 consists of 17 residues. CDR3 protein: CASSCSAPQSRANVLTF. The CDR3 coding sequence is TGTGCCAGCAGCTGCTCTGCGCCACAAAGTCGGGCCAACGTCCTGACTTTC. Filled out from reference TRBV7-7 and TRBJ2-6, the complete variable domain reads GAGVSQSPRYKVTKRGQDVTLRCDPISSHATLYWYQQALGQGPEFLTYFNYEAQPDKSGLPSDRFSAERPEGSISTLTIQRTEQRDSAMYRCASSCSAPQSRANVLTFGAGSRLTVL.

This chain links TRBV18 with TRBJ2-7, with D tentatively TRBD1 (5 bases). Germline V CDR1 and CDR2: KGHSH, LQKENI. V was shortened by 0 bases and J by 0 bases, with 12 bases between the two germline ends. This CDR3 region has 16 residues. Written as DNA, the CDR3 is TGTGCCAGCTCACCACCCGTTCAGGGCTCCTCCTACGAGCAGTACTTC. The encoded protein is CASSPPVQGSSYEQYF. Looking up the rest from reference TRBV18 and TRBJ2-7 gives the full variable domain: NAGVMQNPRHLVRRRGQEARLRCSPMKGHSHVYWYRQLPEEGLKFMVYLQKENIIDESGMPKERFSAEFPKEGPSILRIQQVVRGDSAAYFCASSPPVQGSSYEQYFGPGTRLTVT.

This chain joins TRBV18 and TRBJ2-2; no reliable D call. V gave up 3 bases and J gave up 4 bases, with 18 bases separating them. CDR1 KGHSH and CDR2 LQKENI come from the germline V gene. The length of the CDR3 is 17 residues. The CDR3 DNA reads TGTGCCAGCTCACCGGTGGATTTACACCAGGTCACCGGGGAGCTGTTTTTT. Translation gives CASSPVDLHQVTGELFF.

The DNA for the CDR3 is TGCGCCAGCAGCTTTCCGGGACAGGGACCCGACGAGCAGTACTTC. The encoded protein is CASSFPGQGPDEQYF. V usage is TRBV5-1 and J usage is TRBJ2-7, with 9 bases identical to TRBD1. After removal of 2 bases from V and 5 bases from J, the junction contained 8 bases not matched to a gene. Germline lookup yields CDR1 SGHRS and CDR2 YFSETQ. The CDR3 has 15 amino acids.

V usage is TRBV27 and J usage is TRBJ2-1; 10 nucleotides agree with TRBD2. CDR1 MNHEY and CDR2 SMNVEV come from the germline V gene (reference sequence). V was clipped by 6 bases and J by 0 bases; unmatched bases: 14. The CDR3 contains 19 residues. The CDR3 DNA reads TGTGCCAGCAGCCCCTACCCAAGACTAGCGGGCAGCTCCTACAATGAGCAGTTCTTC. It specifies CASSPYPRLAGSSYNEQFF.

The chain carries TRBV7-6 and TRBJ2-7; a possible D gene is TRBD1 (6 bases). With 2 bases removed from V and 4 bases from J, the gap between germline ends came to 18 bases. Germline V CDR1 and CDR2: SGHVS, FNYEAQ. The CDR3 length is 16 residues. CDR3 in amino acids: CASSLRREGGTYEQYF. The CDR3 region has the DNA TGTGCCAGCAGCTTACGACGAGAAGGGGGAACTTACGAGCAGTACTTC.

The rearrangement joins TRBV6-6 to TRBJ1-1; perhaps TRBD1 as D (5 bases). Germline CDR1 is MNHNY and CDR2 is SVGAGI (reference sequence). The CDR3 covers 13 residues. Trimming removed 5 bases from V and 1 base from J, with 8 bases in between. The CDR3 sequence: CASSNGQNTEAFF. CDR3 nucleotide sequence: TGTGCCAGCAGTAACGGACAGAACACTGAAGCTTTCTTT.

With respect to this clone: The sample holds other DNA sequences that translate to the same CDR3. The gene calls are TRBV7-9 and TRBJ1-2; D is possibly TRBD1 (6 bases). This CDR3 spans 13 amino acids. V lost 6 bases to trimming and J lost 2 bases, with 10 bases between them. The germline gives CDR1 SEHNR, CDR2 FQNEAQ (reference sequence). This chain's CDR3 is CASRPTGNYGYTF. The CDR3 DNA reads TGTGCCAGCAGGCCCACAGGGAACTATGGCTACACCTTC.

The chain recombines TRBV5-6 with TRBJ2-1, with D unresolved. Germline assignment: CDR1 SGHDT and CDR2 YYEEEE. Trimming left V 0 bases short and J 0 bases short, with 7 bases between. The CDR3 contains 15 residues. CDR3 DNA sequence: TGTGCCAGCAGCTTGGACTACATCTCCTACAATGAGCAGTTCTTC. Amino acid sequence: CASSLDYISYNEQFF.

The V gene is TRBV6-1, the J gene TRBJ1-4; D is perhaps TRBD1 (5 bases). Germline lookup yields CDR1 MNHNS and CDR2 SASEGT. V was trimmed by 6 bases and J by 6 bases, leaving 14 bases between them. CDR3 length equals 14 residues. This chain's CDR3 is CASRSGITDEKLFF. The CDR3 DNA reads TGTGCCAGCAGATCAGGGATAACAGATGAAAAACTGTTTTTT.

This chain uses TRBV4-1 with TRBJ2-7; D unclear. This CDR3 contains 13 residues. V was pared by 4 bases and J by 2 bases, with 9 bases between. CDR1 MGHRA and CDR2 YSYEKL come from the germline V gene. CDR3 sequence: CASSLRLTYEQYF. Here the CDR3 DNA reads TGCGCCAGCAGCCTACGACTGACCTACGAGCAGTACTTC.

The chain is built from TRBV2 and TRBJ1-4; weak D call: TRBD1 (5 bases). Trimming shortened V by 2 bases and J by 4 bases, and 11 bases separated the two germline ends. The germline V gene encodes CDR1 SNHLY and CDR2 FYNNEI. The length of the CDR3 is 15 residues. The CDR3 loop is CASSEWGRGNEKLFF. Here the CDR3 DNA reads TGTGCCAGCAGTGAATGGGGGAGAGGTAATGAAAAACTGTTTTTT.